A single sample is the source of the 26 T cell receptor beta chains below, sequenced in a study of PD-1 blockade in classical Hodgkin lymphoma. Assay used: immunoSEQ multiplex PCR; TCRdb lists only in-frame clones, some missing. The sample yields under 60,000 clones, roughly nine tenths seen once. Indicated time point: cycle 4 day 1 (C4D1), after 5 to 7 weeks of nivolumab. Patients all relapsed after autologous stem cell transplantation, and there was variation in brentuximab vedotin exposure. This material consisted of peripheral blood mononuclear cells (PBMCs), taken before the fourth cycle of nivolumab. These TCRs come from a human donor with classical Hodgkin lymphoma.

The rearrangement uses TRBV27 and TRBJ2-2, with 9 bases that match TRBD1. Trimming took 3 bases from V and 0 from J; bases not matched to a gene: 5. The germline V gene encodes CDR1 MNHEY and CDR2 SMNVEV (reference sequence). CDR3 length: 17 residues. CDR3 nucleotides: TGTGCCAGCAGTTTCATGGGACAGGGACCGAACACCGGGGAGCTGTTTTTT. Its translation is CASSFMGQGPNTGELFF.

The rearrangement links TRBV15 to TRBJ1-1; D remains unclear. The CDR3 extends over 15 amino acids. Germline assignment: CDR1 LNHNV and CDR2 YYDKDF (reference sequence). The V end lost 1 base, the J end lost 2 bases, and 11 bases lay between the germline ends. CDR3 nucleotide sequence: TGTGCCACCAGCAGAGCGCGGCTCCCAAACACTGAAGCTTTCTTT. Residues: CATSRARLPNTEAFF.

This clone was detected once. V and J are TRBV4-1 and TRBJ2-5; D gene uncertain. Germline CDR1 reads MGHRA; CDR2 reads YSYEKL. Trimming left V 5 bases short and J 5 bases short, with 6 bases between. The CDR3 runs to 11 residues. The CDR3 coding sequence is TGCGCCAGCAGCACTGGGGAGACCCAGTACTTC. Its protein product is CASSTGETQYF.

CDR3 sequence reads: CASRGYGPNTEAFF. CDR3 bases: TGTGCCAGCAGGGGATATGGCCCGAACACTGAAGCTTTCTTT. This chain connects TRBV6-1 to TRBJ1-1; D unresolved. Germline values: CDR1 MNHNS, CDR2 SASEGT. V lost 6 bases and J 1 base, leaving 12 bases between the germline ends. This CDR3 is 14 amino acids long.

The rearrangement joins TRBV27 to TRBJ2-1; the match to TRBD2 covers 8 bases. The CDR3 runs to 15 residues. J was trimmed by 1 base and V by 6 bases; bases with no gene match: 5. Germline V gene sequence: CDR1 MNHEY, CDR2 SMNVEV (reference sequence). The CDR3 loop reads CASSIGTSSYNEQFF. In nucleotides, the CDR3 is TGTGCCAGCAGCATCGGGACTAGTTCCTACAATGAGCAGTTCTTC.

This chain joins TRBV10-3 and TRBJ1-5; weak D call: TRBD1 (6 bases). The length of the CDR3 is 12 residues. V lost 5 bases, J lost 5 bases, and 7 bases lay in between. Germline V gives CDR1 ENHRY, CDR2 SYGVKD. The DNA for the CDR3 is TGTGCCATCAGTAAGGGGGATCAGCCCCAGCATTTT. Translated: CAISKGDQPQHF.

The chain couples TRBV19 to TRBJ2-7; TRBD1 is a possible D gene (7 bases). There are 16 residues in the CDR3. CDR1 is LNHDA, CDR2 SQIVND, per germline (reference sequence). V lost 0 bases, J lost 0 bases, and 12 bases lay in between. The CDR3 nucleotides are TGTGCCAGTAGTATAGATAGCGGACAGGACTCCTACGAGCAGTACTTC. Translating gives CASSIDSGQDSYEQYF.

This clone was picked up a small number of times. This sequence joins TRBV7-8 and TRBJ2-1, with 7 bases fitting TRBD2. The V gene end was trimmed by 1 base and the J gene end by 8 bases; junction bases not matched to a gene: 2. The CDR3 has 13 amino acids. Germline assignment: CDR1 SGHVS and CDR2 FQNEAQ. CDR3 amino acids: CASSLGGGDEQFF. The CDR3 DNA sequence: TGTGCCAGCAGCTTAGGGGGAGGGGATGAGCAGTTCTTC.

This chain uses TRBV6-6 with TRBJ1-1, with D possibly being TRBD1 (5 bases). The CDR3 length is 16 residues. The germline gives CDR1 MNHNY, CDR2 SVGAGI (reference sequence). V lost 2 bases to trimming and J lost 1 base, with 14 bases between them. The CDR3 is CASSYRGRTKNTEAFF. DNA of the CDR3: TGTGCCAGCAGTTACAGGGGTAGGACCAAGAACACTGAAGCTTTCTTT.

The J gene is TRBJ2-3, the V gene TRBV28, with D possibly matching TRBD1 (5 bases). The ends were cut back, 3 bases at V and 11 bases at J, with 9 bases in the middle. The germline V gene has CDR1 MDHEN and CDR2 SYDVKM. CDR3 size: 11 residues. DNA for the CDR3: TGTGCCAGCAGTTTGCAGGGCGTGCAGTATTTT. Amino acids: CASSLQGVQYF.

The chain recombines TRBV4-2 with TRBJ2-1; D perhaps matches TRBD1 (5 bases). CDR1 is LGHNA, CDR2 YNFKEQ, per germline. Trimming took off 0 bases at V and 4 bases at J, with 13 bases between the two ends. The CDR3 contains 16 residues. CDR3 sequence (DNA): TGTGCCAGCAGCCAAGAACTCCGGACAAGTTACAATGAGCAGTTCTTC. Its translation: CASSQELRTSYNEQFF.

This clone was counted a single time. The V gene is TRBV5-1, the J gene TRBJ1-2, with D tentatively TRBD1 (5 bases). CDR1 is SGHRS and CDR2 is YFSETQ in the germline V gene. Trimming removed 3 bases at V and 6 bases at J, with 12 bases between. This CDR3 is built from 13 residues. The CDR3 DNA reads TGCGCCAGCAGCTCCAACCCAGGGAATGGCTACACCTTC. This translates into CASSSNPGNGYTF. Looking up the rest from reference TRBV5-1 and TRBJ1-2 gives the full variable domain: KAGVTQTPRYLIKTRGQQVTLSCSPISGHRSVSWYQQTPGQGLQFLFEYFSETQRNKGNFPGRFSGRQFSNSRSEMNVSTLELGDSALYLCASSSNPGNGYTFGSGTRLTVV.

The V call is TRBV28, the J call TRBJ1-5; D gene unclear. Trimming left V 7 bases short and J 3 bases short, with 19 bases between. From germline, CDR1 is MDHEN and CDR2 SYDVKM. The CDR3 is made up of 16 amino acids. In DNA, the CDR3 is TGTGCCAGCATCGATCGTGTGACAATCAACAATCAGCCCCAGCATTTT. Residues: CASIDRVTINNQPQHF.

The CDR3 is CASSGQTSGSPSNEQFF. CDR3 DNA: TGCGCCAGCAGCGGGCAAACTAGCGGGAGTCCTTCCAATGAGCAGTTCTTC. The chain couples TRBV5-1 to TRBJ2-1, with 11 positions matching TRBD2. The CDR3 length is 17 residues. Trimming at V came to 4 bases and at J to 6 bases, leaving 12 bases not matched to a gene. Germline CDR1 is SGHRS and CDR2 is YFSETQ.

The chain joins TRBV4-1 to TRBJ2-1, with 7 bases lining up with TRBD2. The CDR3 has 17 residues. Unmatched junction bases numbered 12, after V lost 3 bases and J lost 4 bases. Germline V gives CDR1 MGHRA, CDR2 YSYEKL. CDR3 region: CASSHAPRGGRYNEQFF. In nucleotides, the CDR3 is TGCGCCAGCAGCCATGCCCCTCGGGGAGGGAGATACAATGAGCAGTTCTTC.

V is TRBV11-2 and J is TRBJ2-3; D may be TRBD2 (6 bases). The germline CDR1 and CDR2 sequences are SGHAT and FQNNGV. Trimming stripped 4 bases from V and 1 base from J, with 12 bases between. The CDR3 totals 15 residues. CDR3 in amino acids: CASSSLATGTDTQYF. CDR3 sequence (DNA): TGTGCCAGCAGCTCCCTAGCGACTGGCACAGATACGCAGTATTTT.

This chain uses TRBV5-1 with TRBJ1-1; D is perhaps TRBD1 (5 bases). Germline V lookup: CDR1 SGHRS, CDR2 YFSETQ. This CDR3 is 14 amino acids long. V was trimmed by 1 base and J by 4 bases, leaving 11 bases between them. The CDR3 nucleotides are TGCGCCAGCAGCTTGTCCACAGGATCCACTGAAGCTTTCTTT. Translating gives CASSLSTGSTEAFF.

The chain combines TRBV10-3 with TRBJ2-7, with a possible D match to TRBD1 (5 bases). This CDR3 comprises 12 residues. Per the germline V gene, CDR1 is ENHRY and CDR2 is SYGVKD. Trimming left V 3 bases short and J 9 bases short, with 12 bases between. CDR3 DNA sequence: TGTGCCATCAGTGAACCCAGGGTAGGGCAGTACTTC. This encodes CAISEPRVGQYF.

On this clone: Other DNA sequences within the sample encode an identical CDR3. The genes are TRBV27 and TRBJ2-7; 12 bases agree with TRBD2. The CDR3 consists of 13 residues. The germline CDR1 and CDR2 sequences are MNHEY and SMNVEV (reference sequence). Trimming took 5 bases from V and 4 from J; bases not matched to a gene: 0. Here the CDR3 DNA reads TGTGCCAGCAGTGGGACTAGCGGGTACGAGCAGTACTTC. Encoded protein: CASSGTSGYEQYF.

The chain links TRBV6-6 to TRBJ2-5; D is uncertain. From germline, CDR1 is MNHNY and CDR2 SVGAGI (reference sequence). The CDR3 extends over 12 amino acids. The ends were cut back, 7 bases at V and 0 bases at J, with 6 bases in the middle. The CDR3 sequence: CASKDHQETQYF. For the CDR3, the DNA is TGTGCCAGCAAAGACCACCAAGAGACCCAGTACTTC.

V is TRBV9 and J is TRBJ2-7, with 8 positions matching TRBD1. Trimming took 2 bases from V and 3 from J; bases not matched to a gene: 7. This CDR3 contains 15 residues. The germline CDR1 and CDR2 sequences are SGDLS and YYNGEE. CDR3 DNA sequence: TGTGCCAGCAGCGTCTCAGGGGGCGCGTACTACGAGCAGTACTTC. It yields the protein CASSVSGGAYYEQYF.

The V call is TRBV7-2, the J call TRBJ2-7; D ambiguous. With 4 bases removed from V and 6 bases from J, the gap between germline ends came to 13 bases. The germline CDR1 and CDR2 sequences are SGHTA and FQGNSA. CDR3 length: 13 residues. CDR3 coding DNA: TGTGCCAGCAGCTCTCTATCTCCTAGCGAGCAGTACTTC. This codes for CASSSLSPSEQYF.

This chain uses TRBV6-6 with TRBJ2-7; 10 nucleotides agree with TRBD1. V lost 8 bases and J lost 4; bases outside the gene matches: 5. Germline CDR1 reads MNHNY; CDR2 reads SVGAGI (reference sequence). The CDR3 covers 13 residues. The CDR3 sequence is CASHGQGVYEQYF. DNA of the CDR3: TGTGCCAGCCACGGACAGGGGGTTTACGAGCAGTACTTC.

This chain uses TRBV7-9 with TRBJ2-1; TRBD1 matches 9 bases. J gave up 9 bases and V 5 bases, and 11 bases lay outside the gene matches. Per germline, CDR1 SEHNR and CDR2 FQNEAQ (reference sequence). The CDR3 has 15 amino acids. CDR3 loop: CASSPTGGGRGEQFF. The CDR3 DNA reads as TGTGCCAGCAGCCCAACAGGGGGCGGCAGGGGTGAGCAGTTCTTC. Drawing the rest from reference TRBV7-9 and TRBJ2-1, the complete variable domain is DTGVSQNPRHKITKRGQNVTFRCDPISEHNRLYWYRQTLGQGPEFLTYFQNEAQLEKSRLLSDRFSAERPKGSFSTLEIQRTEQGDSAMYLCASSPTGGGRGEQFFGPGTRLTVL.

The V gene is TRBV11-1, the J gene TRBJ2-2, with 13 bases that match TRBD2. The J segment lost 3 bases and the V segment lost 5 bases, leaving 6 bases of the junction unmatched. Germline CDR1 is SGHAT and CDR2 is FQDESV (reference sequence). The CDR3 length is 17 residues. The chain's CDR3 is CASSPPGLAGYTGELFF. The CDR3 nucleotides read TGTGCCAGCAGCCCCCCGGGACTAGCGGGATACACCGGGGAGCTGTTTTTT.

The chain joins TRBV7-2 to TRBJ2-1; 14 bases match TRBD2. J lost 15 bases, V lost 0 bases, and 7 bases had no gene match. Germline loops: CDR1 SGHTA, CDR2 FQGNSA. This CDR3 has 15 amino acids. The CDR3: CASSLAGTSGRGVFF. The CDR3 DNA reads TGTGCCAGCAGCTTAGCGGGGACTAGCGGGAGAGGGGTGTTCTTC.